Listed below are T cell receptor beta chains from one sample, sequenced in a study of blood T cell repertoires in COVID-19. Sequenced by immunoSEQ multiplex PCR; TCRdb stores in-frame clones only, minus some. In the table there are 150,000 to 200,000 clones, 65% to 90% of which are singletons. The sample consisted of peripheral blood. The source is a man aged 45-60 years with active or convalescent COVID-19. The CDR3 runs from the conserved cysteine through the conserved F or W.

v_gene,j_gene,CDR3aa
TRBV5-5,TRBJ2-1,CASSKTSGRGNEQFF
TRBV5-6,TRBJ1-5,CASSFGSNQPQHF
TRBV28,TRBJ1-5,CASSLHSNQPQHF
TRBV7-2,TRBJ2-3,CASSLAGPQATQYF
TRBV7-2,TRBJ1-2,CASSLNVQAYGYTF
TRBV5-1,TRBJ2-1,CASSLDLGWALAGGRDNEQFF
TRBV2,TRBJ2-1,CASSGQGHGEQFF
TRBV6-4,TRBJ1-1,CASSANPGQGSWSTEAFF
TRBV27,TRBJ1-2,CASSNAGGSLDLSYGYTF
TRBV28,TRBJ2-7,CASSSLQGDSYEQYF
TRBV9,TRBJ2-7,CASSVDSGGYEQYF
TRBV24-1,TRBJ2-5,CATSDLGGTSYF
TRBV12-2,TRBJ1-5,CASRFEGTGGNQPQHF
TRBV11-2,TRBJ1-1,CASSFGRNTEAFF
TRBV7-2,TRBJ1-2,CASSLVIGDYGYTF
TRBV9,TRBJ2-7,CASSPGLAGGSEQYF
TRBV19,TRBJ2-3,CASSMGGSGVRDTQYF
TRBV7-2,TRBJ2-3,CASSSPRWNTDTQYF
TRBV27,TRBJ2-7,CASSLGPKTSGRAYEQYF
TRBV12-3/TRBV12-4,TRBJ2-1,CASSPDRVRQFF
TRBV24-1,TRBJ2-5,CATSDLPSGPYQETQYF
TRBV25-1,TRBJ2-4,CASSETTVAKNIQYF
TRBV29-1,TRBJ2-1,CSADRDQYNEQFF
TRBV12-3/TRBV12-4,TRBJ1-1,CASSLGIRGEAFF
TRBV2,TRBJ1-5,CASGEQRNQPQHF
TRBV18,TRBJ2-7,CASSPSTDEQYF
TRBV6-2/TRBV6-3,TRBJ1-4,CASSRGATNEKLFF
TRBV19,TRBJ2-7,CASSLTGVDYEQYF
TRBV28,TRBJ1-1,CASSPPPGDEAFF
TRBV7-9,TRBJ1-1,CASSQTDAEAFF
TRBV30,TRBJ2-7,CAWTRDRAYEQYF
TRBV15,TRBJ1-1,CATSSRVLNTEAFF
TRBV3-1/TRBV3-2,TRBJ2-3,CASSQETGAGGDTQYF
TRBV11-2,TRBJ1-2,CASSFSNSTSYGYTF
TRBV7-7,TRBJ1-2,CASSSIHSSGGVSYGYTF
TRBV18,TRBJ1-5,CASSLTGQIYSNQPQHF
TRBV7-2,TRBJ2-2,CASSHKAAVGGELFF
TRBV12-3/TRBV12-4,TRBJ1-1,CASSRTRNTEAFF
TRBV7-6,TRBJ2-3,CASSPLGGTGGTDTQYF
TRBV3-1/TRBV3-2,TRBJ2-4,CASSQDSAGGNVQYF
TRBV3-1/TRBV3-2,TRBJ1-3,CASSQAPGSGNTIYF
TRBV19,TRBJ1-5,CASSYHRANQPQHF
TRBV28,TRBJ1-2,CASSRTGYGYTF
TRBV19,TRBJ1-3,CASSISSRGSGNTIYF
TRBV30,TRBJ1-5,CAWSAGAGNQPQHF
TRBV9,TRBJ2-3,CASSSTGTSGRTDTQYF
TRBV10-3,TRBJ2-2,CAIRPWLAGGPETGELFF
TRBV9,TRBJ2-2,CASSVDGDTGELFF
TRBV7-3,TRBJ1-6,CASSLSGVDSPLHF
TRBV18,TRBJ2-1,CASSTGTSAYNEQFF
TRBV7-2,TRBJ1-2,CASSLPGQSNYGYTF
TRBV5-4,TRBJ2-3,CASSRNKQGRGTDTQYF
TRBV3-1/TRBV3-2,TRBJ2-7,CASSRQTAAYEQYF
TRBV28,TRBJ1-2,CASNGQGAGNYGYTF
TRBV4-2,TRBJ1-1,CASSQDRENTEAFF
TRBV12-2,TRBJ2-1,CASRLAKASGGDEQFF
TRBV28,TRBJ1-2,CASNSHGQGDGYTF
TRBV24-1,TRBJ2-6,CATSDPGGSGANVLTF